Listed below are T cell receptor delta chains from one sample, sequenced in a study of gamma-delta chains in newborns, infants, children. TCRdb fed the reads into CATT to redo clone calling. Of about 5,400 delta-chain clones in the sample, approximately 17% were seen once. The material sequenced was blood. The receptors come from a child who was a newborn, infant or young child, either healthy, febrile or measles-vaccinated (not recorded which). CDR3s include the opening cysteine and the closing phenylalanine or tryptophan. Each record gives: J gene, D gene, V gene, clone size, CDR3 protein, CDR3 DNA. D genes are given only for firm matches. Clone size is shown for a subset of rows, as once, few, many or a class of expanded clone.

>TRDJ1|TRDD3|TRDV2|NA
CACDSVSPALGTDKLIF
TGTGCCTGTGACTCCGTTTCCCCTGCACTGGGGACCGATAAACTCATCTTT
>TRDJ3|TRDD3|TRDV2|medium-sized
CACDTVLGDTHSWDTRQMFF
TGTGCCTGTGACACCGTACTGGGGGATACTCACTCCTGGGACACCCGACAGATGTTTTTC
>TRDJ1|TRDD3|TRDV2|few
CACDTVGHWGIQGQETDKLIF
TGTGCCTGTGACACTGTCGGCCACTGGGGGATACAAGGCCAGGAAACCGATAAACTCATCTTT
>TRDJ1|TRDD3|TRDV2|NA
CACDPVSGGYAADKLIF
TGTGCCTGTGACCCCGTGTCTGGGGGATACGCAGCCGATAAACTCATCTTT
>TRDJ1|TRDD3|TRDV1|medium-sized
CALGQNWGLRPDKLIF
TGTGCTCTTGGGCAAAACTGGGGGTTACGCCCTGATAAACTCATCTTT
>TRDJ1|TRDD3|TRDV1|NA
CALGELRRHNGPDWGIRTYLPPDKLIF
TGTGCTCTTGGGGAACTAAGGAGACACAACGGCCCCGACTGGGGGATACGCACATACCTGCCTCCCGATAAACTCATCTTT
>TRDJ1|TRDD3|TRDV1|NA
CALGGTTGWSTGGYGEGYTDKLIF
TGTGCTCTTGGGGGGACTACAGGTTGGAGTACTGGGGGATACGGGGAGGGCTACACCGATAAACTCATCTTT
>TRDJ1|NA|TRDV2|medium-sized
CACDEVTLTDKLIF
TGTGCCTGTGACGAAGTGACCCTCACCGATAAACTCATCTTT
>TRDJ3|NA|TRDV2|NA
CACDTPGESIASSWDTRQMFF
TGTGCCTGTGACACGCCTGGGGAATCTATTGCAAGTTCCTGGGACACCCGACAGATGTTTTTC
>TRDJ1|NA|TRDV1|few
CALGEPPTHWATDKLIF
TGTGCTCTTGGGGAGCCTCCTACTCACTGGGCTACCGATAAACTCATCTTT
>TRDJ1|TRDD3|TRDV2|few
CACDTVVGPGDRTDKLIF
TGTGCCTGTGACACCGTGGTCGGTCCGGGGGATCGCACCGATAAACTCATCTTT